The present T cell receptor (beta chain) was sequenced within a study of metastatic and nonmetastatic thyroid tumors (dated by TCRdb to between 2020 and 2021). With regard to the full study: For patients with malignant and with benign thyroid disease, the researchers compared repertoires between peripheral blood samples and tumor or nodule tissue samples.

No treatment had been received by any patient before thyroid surgery. The study retrospectively analysed patient clinical samples collected from about 2012 to 2019 using T-cell receptor beta sequencing. Trimming leaves V shorter by 1 base and J shorter by 0 bases, with the junction holding 5 bases beyond the gene matches. Including cysteine and phenylalanine, the CDR3 has 15 amino acids. Only the CDR3 DNA stays, 45 bases, in frame from base 1. CDR1 and CDR2 are drawn from the germline V gene (reference sequence): DFQATT, SNEGSKA. This clone was counted many times. Its antigen is still unknown. No much larger clonotype is one base removed from it; base qualities were not supplied. The library was made by PCR. The sequencer listed for this sample is Illumina HiSeq 4000. High-throughput sequencing was used to profile the TCR beta-chain CDR3 region of every patient. The authors processed their data as follows. Drawing on CDR3 differences between clinicopathological groups, the researchers built a classifier meant to tell apart patients with distant-metastatic papillary thyroid cancer. The Shannon index was used to measure repertoire diversity, and the Morisita-Horn index was used to measure how similar tumor and blood repertoires were. TCRdb's own reprocessing of the public reads used fastp at Q25 and MiXCR and kept productive beta chains. None of the V and J calls come from the authors' own analysis; TCRdb made them. The sample includes 20,000 to 25,000 clones, with about a fifth observed a single time. In total, the top ten clones hold 25% to 35% of the sample.

The study at large found these results: In both blood and tumor samples, malignant tumors were reported to have significantly higher TCR beta diversity than benign nodules.

This sequence was found in a female donor with papillary thyroid cancer or a benign thyroid nodule (not recorded which). Some clones in this sample may be carry-over from other donors' samples. This sequence uses TRBV20-1 and TRBJ2-7, with 8 central nucleotides matching TRBD2. The source material was blood. The CDR3 has the sequence CSARGSGTGSYEQYF. The sequence in DNA is TGCAGTGCTAGAGGTAGCGGGACGGGCTCCTACGAGCAGTACTTC.